This T cell receptor (beta chain) emerged from a study of OX40 agonist ivuxolimab in advanced cancers. Study details: Dose-escalation patients' cancers were hepatocellular carcinoma, melanoma, renal cell or head and neck cancer.

Systemic immunosuppression or autoimmune disease history was grounds to exclude patients. Libraries were prepared by immunoSEQ multiplex PCR; TCRdb keeps only in-frame clonotypes and omits some of them. The sample lists about 58,000 clones; 86% were seen once. CDR3 size: 15 residues. Germline loops: CDR1 KGHSH, CDR2 LQKENI. V was clipped by 5 bases and J by 2 bases; unmatched bases: 8. The clonotype originates from an adult with an advanced solid tumor such as melanoma, head and neck, liver or kidney cancer. The specimen was CD4+ or CD8+ T cells sorted from blood, collected in a trial of the OX40 agonist ivuxolimab. This chain connects TRBV18 to TRBJ1-2; 7 bases line up with TRBD1. CDR3 in amino acids: CASSEPDRLNYGYTF. The DNA of the CDR3 is TGTGCCAGCTCAGAACCGGACAGGCTAAACTATGGCTACACCTTC. Looking up the rest from reference TRBV18 and TRBJ1-2 gives the full variable domain: NAGVMQNPRHLVRRRGQEARLRCSPMKGHSHVYWYRQLPEEGLKFMVYLQKENIIDESGMPKERFSAEFPKEGPSILRIQQVVRGDSAAYFCASSEPDRLNYGYTFGSGTRLTVV.